A single sample is the source of the 16 T cell receptor beta chains below, sequenced in a study of radiation and T cells in renal cell carcinoma. Repertoires were generated with immunoSEQ multiplex PCR, while TCRdb's copy carries only in-frame clones and drops some. Of around 16,000 clones listed, 50% were seen once; the top ten hold approximately 40%. The treatment here: 15 Gy SBRT to primary tumor, nephrectomy 4 weeks later. Sequencing was performed on tumor tissue, taken from a patient whose treatment included radiotherapy and nephrectomy. The receptors derive from an older woman with renal cell carcinoma.

CDR3 sequence reads: CASTTGPSYGYTF. DNA of the CDR3: TGTGCCAGCACCACGGGACCCAGCTATGGCTACACCTTC. The rearrangement joins TRBV6-5 to TRBJ1-2; tentatively, D is TRBD1 (5 bases). Trimming took 7 bases from V and 4 from J, leaving 13 bases between them. CDR1 and CDR2 from the germline V gene are MNHEY and SVGAGI. The CDR3 consists of 13 residues.

V and J are TRBV4-1 and TRBJ2-4; 10 bases map to TRBD1. Trimming at V came to 1 base and at J to 5 bases, leaving 2 bases not matched to a gene. The CDR3 is made up of 15 amino acids. Germline V gives CDR1 MGHRA, CDR2 YSYEKL. The CDR3 nucleotides are TGCGCCAGCAGCCAAGGGGGACAGGGGCAAAACATTCAGTACTTC. This translates into CASSQGGQGQNIQYF.

The table lists this clone with a count of one. The V gene is TRBV7-9, the J gene TRBJ2-1; D tentatively reads TRBD1 or TRBD2 (5 bases each). CDR1 is SEHNR and CDR2 is FQNEAQ in the germline V gene (reference sequence). Trimming took off 5 bases at V and 5 bases at J, with 16 bases between the two ends. The CDR3 extends over 15 amino acids. The CDR3 region is CASSAPGRSDNEQFF. For the CDR3, the DNA is TGTGCCAGCAGCGCACCGGGACGGAGTGACAATGAGCAGTTCTTC.

The table lists this clone with many counts. The V call is TRBV5-1, the J call TRBJ1-1; maybe TRBD1 (5 bases). The V gene lost 3 bases and the J gene lost 0 bases, with 9 bases spanning the gap. The CDR3 has 14 amino acids. CDR1 and CDR2 (germline): SGHRS, YFSETQ. The CDR3 DNA sequence: TGCGCCAGCAGCTCGACAGCCATGAACACTGAAGCTTTCTTT. This translates into CASSSTAMNTEAFF.

The sample holds a few counts of this clone. The chain couples TRBV10-3 to TRBJ2-5, with unresolved D. The V gene lost 2 bases and the J gene lost 1 base, with 5 bases spanning the gap. CDR1 is ENHRY, CDR2 SYGVKD, per germline. The CDR3 spans 13 residues. CDR3 loop: CAISELLQETQYF. The CDR3 nucleotides are TGTGCCATCAGTGAGCTCCTCCAAGAGACCCAGTACTTC.

This clone was counted ten times or more. The rearrangement uses TRBV18 and TRBJ2-7; 9 bases agree with TRBD1. Germline CDR1 and CDR2: KGHSH and LQKENI. Unmatched junction bases numbered 17, after V lost 4 bases and J lost 4 bases. The CDR3 length is 18 residues. The CDR3 nucleotides read TGTGCCAGCTCACTTCTAACGGCCGGGACAGGGTCAGCGTACGAGCAGTACTTC. This encodes CASSLLTAGTGSAYEQYF.

This clone is medium-sized. This sequence joins TRBV6-5 and TRBJ2-7, with 7 bases fitting TRBD2. Trimming removed 5 bases from V and 4 bases from J; junction bases left unmatched: 8. Germline values: CDR1 MNHEY, CDR2 SVGAGI. CDR3 length: 14 amino acids. This CDR3 reads CASSPNWGGYEQYF. Here the CDR3 DNA reads TGTGCCAGCAGTCCGAACTGGGGGGGTTACGAGCAGTACTTC.

The sample holds many counts of this clone. The J gene is TRBJ2-7, the V gene TRBV5-4; a possible D gene is TRBD2 (5 bases). Germline CDR1 and CDR2: SGHNT and YYREEE (reference sequence). Trimming shortened V by 0 bases and J by 0 bases, and 13 bases separated the two germline ends. The length of the CDR3 is 16 residues. In nucleotides, the CDR3 is TGTGCCAGCAGCTTGGACGGCGGGCCAATCTCCTACGAGCAGTACTTC. Translating it yields CASSLDGGPISYEQYF.

By its share, this clone is large. This chain connects TRBV2 to TRBJ1-5; possibly TRBD1 for D (6 bases). Germline V CDR1 and CDR2: SNHLY, FYNNEI. The V end lost 6 bases, the J end lost 5 bases, and 17 bases lay between the germline ends. This CDR3 contains 15 residues. This CDR3 is CASSLQGAPDQPQHF. The CDR3 region has the DNA TGTGCCAGCAGCCTACAGGGAGCCCCCGATCAGCCCCAGCATTTT.

The chain is built from TRBV28 and TRBJ1-5; TRBD1 aligns across 8 bases. This CDR3 has 15 amino acids. CDR1 and CDR2 (germline): MDHEN, SYDVKM. V lost 3 bases and J lost 7; bases outside the gene matches: 8. The CDR3 reads CASSFGRGRGQPQHF. The CDR3 DNA sequence: TGTGCCAGCAGTTTTGGCAGGGGGCGAGGGCAGCCCCAGCATTTT.

The chain recombines TRBV6-6 with TRBJ1-5; 7 nucleotides agree with TRBD1. There are 13 residues in the CDR3. From germline, CDR1 is MNHNY and CDR2 SVGAGI (reference sequence). Trimming at V came to 7 bases and at J to 7 bases, leaving 7 bases not matched to a gene. CDR3 in amino acids: CASTPTGRQPQHF. In DNA, the CDR3 is TGTGCCAGCACCCCGACAGGGAGGCAGCCCCAGCATTTT.

This clone has just a few counts. The V call is TRBV5-1, the J call TRBJ2-5; D possibly corresponds to TRBD1 (7 bases). Germline V lookup: CDR1 SGHRS, CDR2 YFSETQ. Trimming left V 4 bases short and J 2 bases short, with 18 bases between. This CDR3 is 16 amino acids long. The CDR3 DNA follows: TGCGCCAGCAGCCTCAGGGGGGAAGGGAGGCAAGAGACCCAGTACTTC. The encoded protein is CASSLRGEGRQETQYF.

V usage is TRBV10-3 and J usage is TRBJ2-7; D gene ambiguous. Germline CDR1 ENHRY, CDR2 SYGVKD. The CDR3 runs to 12 residues. Trimming took 5 bases from V and 6 from J, leaving 11 bases between them. DNA for the CDR3: TGTGCCATCAGTCTGGGCTTGTCCGAGCAGTACTTC. Residues: CAISLGLSEQYF.

This chain connects TRBV2 to TRBJ1-1, with D unclear. Germline loops: CDR1 SNHLY, CDR2 FYNNEI. The CDR3 is 12 amino acids. Between the trimmed V and J ends, which lost 6 bases and 5 bases, there was a span of 10 bases. CDR3 sequence reads: CASRAEGTEAFF. CDR3 DNA sequence: TGTGCCAGCAGGGCAGAAGGAACTGAAGCTTTCTTT. Supplemented by reference TRBV2 and TRBJ1-1, the full variable domain reads EPEVTQTPSHQVTQMGQEVILRCVPISNHLYFYWYRQILGQKVEFLVSFYNNEISEKSEIFDDQFSVERPDGSNFTLKIRSTKLEDSAMYFCASRAEGTEAFFGQGTRLTVV.

In this sample, this clone turned up many times. The V gene is TRBV9, the J gene TRBJ2-7, with 10 bases that match TRBD1. Germline V gene sequence: CDR1 SGDLS, CDR2 YYNGEE. The CDR3 covers 15 residues. Unmatched junction bases numbered 6, after V lost 2 bases and J lost 4 bases. CDR3: CASSVRQGAGYEQYF. The CDR3 nucleotides are TGTGCCAGCAGCGTCCGACAGGGGGCGGGTTACGAGCAGTACTTC.

The V gene is TRBV7-9, the J gene TRBJ1-6; D remains unclear. The CDR3 totals 16 residues. Trimming left V 1 base short and J 5 bases short, with 12 bases between. The germline V gene encodes CDR1 SEHNR and CDR2 FQNEAQ (reference sequence). The CDR3 sequence: CASSLGIAGNNSPLHF. CDR3 coding DNA: TGTGCCAGCAGCTTAGGCATTGCGGGGAATAATTCACCCCTCCACTTT. Full variable domain (outside the CDR3, taken from reference TRBV7-9 and TRBJ1-6): DTGVSQNPRHKITKRGQNVTFRCDPISEHNRLYWYRQTLGQGPEFLTYFQNEAQLEKSRLLSDRFSAERPKGSFSTLEIQRTEQGDSAMYLCASSLGIAGNNSPLHFGNGTRLTVT.